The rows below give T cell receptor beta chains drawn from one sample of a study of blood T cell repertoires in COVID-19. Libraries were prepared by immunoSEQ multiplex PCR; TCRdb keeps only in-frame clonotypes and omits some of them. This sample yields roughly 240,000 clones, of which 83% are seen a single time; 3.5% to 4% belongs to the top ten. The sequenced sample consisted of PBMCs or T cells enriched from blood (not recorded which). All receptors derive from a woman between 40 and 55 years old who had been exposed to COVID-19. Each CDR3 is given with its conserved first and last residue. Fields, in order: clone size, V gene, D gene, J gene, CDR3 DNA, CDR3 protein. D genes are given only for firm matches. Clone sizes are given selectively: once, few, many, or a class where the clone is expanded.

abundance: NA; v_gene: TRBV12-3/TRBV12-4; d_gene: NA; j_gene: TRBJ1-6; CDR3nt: TGTGCCAGCAGCCCCGGGACAATCTCACCCCTCCACTTT; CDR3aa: CASSPGTISPLHF
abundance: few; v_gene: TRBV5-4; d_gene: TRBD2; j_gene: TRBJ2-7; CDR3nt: TGTGCCAGCAGCTCAACTACGGGGGGGACCTACGAGCAGTACTTC; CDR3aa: CASSSTTGGTYEQYF
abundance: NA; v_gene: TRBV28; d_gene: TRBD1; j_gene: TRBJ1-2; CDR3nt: TGTGCCAGCAGTTCGGGACAGGCCCACGAACCCTATGGCTACACCTTC; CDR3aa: CASSSGQAHEPYGYTF
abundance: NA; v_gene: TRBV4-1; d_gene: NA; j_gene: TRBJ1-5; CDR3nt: TGCGCCAGCAGCCAAGGAGAGGCGGGCTGGGGTCAGCCCCAGCATTTT; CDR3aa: CASSQGEAGWGQPQHF
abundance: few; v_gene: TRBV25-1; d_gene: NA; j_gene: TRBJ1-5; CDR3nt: TGTGCCAGCAGTGGCGGGGGGCAGCCCCAGCATTTT; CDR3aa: CASSGGGQPQHF
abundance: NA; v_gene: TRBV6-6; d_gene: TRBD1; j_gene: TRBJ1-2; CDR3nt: TGTGCCAGCAGCCCCACCCCGACAGGGGTCGATGGCTACACCTTC; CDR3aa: CASSPTPTGVDGYTF
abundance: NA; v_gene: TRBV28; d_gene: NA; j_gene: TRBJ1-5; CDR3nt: TGTGCCAGCAAGGAGGTTAGCCCCAATCAGCCCCAGCATTTT; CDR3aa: CASKEVSPNQPQHF
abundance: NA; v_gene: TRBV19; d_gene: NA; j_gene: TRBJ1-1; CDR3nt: TGTGCCAGTAGTTTGATTGGGGGGAGCACTGAAGCTTTCTTT; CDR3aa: CASSLIGGSTEAFF
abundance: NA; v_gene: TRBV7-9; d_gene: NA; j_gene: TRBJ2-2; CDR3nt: TGTGCCAGCAGCCTCCGAGGGGGTACCGGGGAGCTGTTTTTT; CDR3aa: CASSLRGGTGELFF
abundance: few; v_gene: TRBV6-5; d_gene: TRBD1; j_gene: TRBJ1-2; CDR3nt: TGTGCCAGCACCAGGACAGGGGCCAACTATGGCTACACCTTC; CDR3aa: CASTRTGANYGYTF
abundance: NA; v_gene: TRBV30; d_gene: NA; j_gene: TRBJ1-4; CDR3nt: TGTGCCTGGAGTGTAGAACAGGGATATGAAAAACTGTTTTTT; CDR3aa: CAWSVEQGYEKLFF
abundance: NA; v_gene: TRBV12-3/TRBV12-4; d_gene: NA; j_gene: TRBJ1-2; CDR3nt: TGTGCCAGCAGTTTTCCGCAGGGTCGAGGCTACACCTTC; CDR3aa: CASSFPQGRGYTF
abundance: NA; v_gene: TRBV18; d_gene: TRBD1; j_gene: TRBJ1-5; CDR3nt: TGTGCCAGCTCTACAGGGGACGGAGGTTATCAGCCCCAGCATTTT; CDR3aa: CASSTGDGGYQPQHF
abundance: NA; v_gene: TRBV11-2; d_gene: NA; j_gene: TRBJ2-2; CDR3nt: TGTGCCAGCAGCTTATTGAGAGGATCCGGGGAGCTGTTTTTT; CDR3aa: CASSLLRGSGELFF
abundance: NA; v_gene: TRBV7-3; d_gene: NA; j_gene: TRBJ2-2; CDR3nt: TGTGCCAGCTCCGAGGGGGTCACCGGGGAGCTGTTTTTT; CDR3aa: CASSEGVTGELFF
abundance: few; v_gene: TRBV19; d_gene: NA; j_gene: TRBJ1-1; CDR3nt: TGTGCCAGTAAGGCAGGGGATTTGAACACTGAAGCTTTCTTT; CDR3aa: CASKAGDLNTEAFF
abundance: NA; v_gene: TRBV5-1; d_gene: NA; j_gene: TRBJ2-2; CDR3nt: TGCGCCAGCAGCGTGAGGCCCGGGGAGCTGTTTTTT; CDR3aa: CASSVRPGELFF
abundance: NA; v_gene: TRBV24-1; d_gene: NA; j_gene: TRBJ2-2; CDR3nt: TGTGCCACCAGTGACAAAAACAGGGCTGACACCGGGGAGCTGTTTTTT; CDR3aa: CATSDKNRADTGELFF
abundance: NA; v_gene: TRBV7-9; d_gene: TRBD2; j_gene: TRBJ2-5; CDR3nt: TGTGCCAGCAGCTTACTCGCGGGGGGTCGGGAGACCCAGTACTTC; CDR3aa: CASSLLAGGRETQYF
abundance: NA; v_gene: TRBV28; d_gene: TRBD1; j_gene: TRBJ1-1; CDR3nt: TGTGCCAGCAGTCGCAGACAGGGGGCGGCTGAAGCTTTCTTT; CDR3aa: CASSRRQGAAEAFF
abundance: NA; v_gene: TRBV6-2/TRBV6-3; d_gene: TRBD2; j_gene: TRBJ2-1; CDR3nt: TGTGCCAGCAGTTATCCTAGCGGGGGGGCCGGTAGGTCCTACAATGAGCAGTTCTTC; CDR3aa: CASSYPSGGAGRSYNEQFF
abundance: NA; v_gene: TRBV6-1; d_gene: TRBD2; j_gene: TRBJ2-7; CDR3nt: TGTGCCAGCAGTGAAAGCTGGGGAGGGATCAACGAGCAGTACTTC; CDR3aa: CASSESWGGINEQYF
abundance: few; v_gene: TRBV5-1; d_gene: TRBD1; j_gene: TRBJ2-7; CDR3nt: TGCGCCAGCAGCTCCAGGGGGCAATCCTACGAGCAGTACTTC; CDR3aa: CASSSRGQSYEQYF
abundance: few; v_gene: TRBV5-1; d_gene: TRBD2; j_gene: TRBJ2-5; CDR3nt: TGCGCCAGCTCAAGAATTTTAGCGGGGGGTCAAGAGACCCAGTACTTC; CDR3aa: CASSRILAGGQETQYF
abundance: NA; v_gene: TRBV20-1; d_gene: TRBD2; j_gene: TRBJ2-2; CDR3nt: TGCAGTGCTAGTCCCCCTAGCGGAGGAGGGGACCCCGGGGAGCTGTTTTTT; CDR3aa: CSASPPSGGGDPGELFF
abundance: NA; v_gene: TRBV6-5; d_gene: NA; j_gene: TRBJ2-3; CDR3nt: TGTGCCAGCAGATATGGCACAGATACGCAGTATTTT; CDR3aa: CASRYGTDTQYF
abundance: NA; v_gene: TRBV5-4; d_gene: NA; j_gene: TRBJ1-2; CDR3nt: TGTGCCAGCAGCTCCGCGGTTAACTATGGCTACACCTTC; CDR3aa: CASSSAVNYGYTF
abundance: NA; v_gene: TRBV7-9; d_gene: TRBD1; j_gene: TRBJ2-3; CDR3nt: TGTGCCAGCAGCTTAGCTGGTCAGGGGGCGATAGATACGCAGTATTTT; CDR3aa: CASSLAGQGAIDTQYF
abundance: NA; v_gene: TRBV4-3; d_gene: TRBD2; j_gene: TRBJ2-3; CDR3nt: TGCGCCAGCAGCCAACTAGCGGAGGAAAGAGATACGCAGTATTTT; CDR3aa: CASSQLAEERDTQYF
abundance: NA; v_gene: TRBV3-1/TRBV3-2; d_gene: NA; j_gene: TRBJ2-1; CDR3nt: TGTGCCAGCAGTCTCAGGGGAAGGAATGAGCAGTTCTTC; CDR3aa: CASSLRGRNEQFF
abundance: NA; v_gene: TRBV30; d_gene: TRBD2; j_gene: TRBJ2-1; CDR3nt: TGTGCCTGGAGCAGCGGGGGGGGCTACAATGAGCAGTTCTTC; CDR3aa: CAWSSGGGYNEQFF
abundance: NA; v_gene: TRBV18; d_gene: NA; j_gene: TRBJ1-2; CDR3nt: TGTGCCAGCTCACCAAGGGGGGGCGCGGATGGCTACACCTTC; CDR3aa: CASSPRGGADGYTF
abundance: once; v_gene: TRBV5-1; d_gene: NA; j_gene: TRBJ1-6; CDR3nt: TGCGCCAGCAGCTTGTCTTCCACAGCTTATAATTCACCCCTCCACTTT; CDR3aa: CASSLSSTAYNSPLHF
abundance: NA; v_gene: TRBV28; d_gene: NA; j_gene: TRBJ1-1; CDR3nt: TGTGCCAGCAGTTTATTTCCAGAGGTAGCTGAAGCTTTCTTT; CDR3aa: CASSLFPEVAEAFF